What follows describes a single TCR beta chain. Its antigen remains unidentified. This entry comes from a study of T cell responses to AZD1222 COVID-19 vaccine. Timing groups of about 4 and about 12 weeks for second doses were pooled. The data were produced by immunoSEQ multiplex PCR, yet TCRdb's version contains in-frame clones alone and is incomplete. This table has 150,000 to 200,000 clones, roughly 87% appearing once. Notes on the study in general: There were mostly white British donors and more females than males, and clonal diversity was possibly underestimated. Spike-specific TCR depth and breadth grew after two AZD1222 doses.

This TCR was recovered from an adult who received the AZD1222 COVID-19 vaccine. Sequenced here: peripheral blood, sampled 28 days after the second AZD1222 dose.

The CDR3 DNA follows: TGTGCCAGCAGCCCCAAGATTGGACAATCCTCTGGAAACACCATATATTTT. This codes for CASSPKIGQSSGNTIYF. The gene calls are TRBV7-2 and TRBJ1-3, with D possibly being TRBD1 (5 bases). The CDR3 is 17 amino acids. The V gene lost 5 bases and the J gene lost 0 bases, with 17 bases spanning the gap. Germline V gene lookup returns CDR1 SGHTA and CDR2 FQGNSA.